These T cell receptor beta chains were read from a single sample in a study of blood T cell repertoires in COVID-19. Sequenced by immunoSEQ multiplex PCR; TCRdb stores in-frame clones only, minus some. The table lists fewer than 250,000 clones, roughly three quarters of them singletons. The sequenced sample consisted of PBMCs or T cells enriched from blood (not recorded which). The receptor source for this set is a woman in her forties or fifties with acute COVID-19. CDR3s include the opening cysteine and the closing phenylalanine or tryptophan. Each record gives: clone size, V gene, J gene, D gene, CDR3 DNA, CDR3 protein. The D gene is left open where the match is weak. A row's size may be missing; if present it is once, few, many or a size class.

size: few
V: TRBV7-2
J: TRBJ1-4
D: -
DNA: TGTGCCAGCAGCCAACAGGAGGGAAGTGAAAAACTGTTTTTT
CDR3: CASSQQEGSEKLFF

size: -
V: TRBV3-1/TRBV3-2
J: TRBJ2-6
D: -
DNA: TGTGCCAGCAGCTATCCAAAAGGGGGCGCGGGAGGGGCCAACGTCCTGACTTTC
CDR3: CASSYPKGGAGGANVLTF

size: few
V: TRBV5-1
J: TRBJ2-2
D: -
DNA: TGCGCCAGCAGCTTGAGTCTAGCTGGTAGTGGGGAGCTGTTTTTT
CDR3: CASSLSLAGSGELFF

size: -
V: TRBV6-2/TRBV6-3
J: TRBJ1-5
D: -
DNA: TGTGCCAGCAGTTTCCTGTATAGCAATCAGCCCCAGCATTTT
CDR3: CASSFLYSNQPQHF

size: once
V: TRBV6-4
J: TRBJ2-1
D: -
DNA: TGTGCCAGCAGTGACTCAGGGGCGGGGCCCAATGAGCAGTTCTTC
CDR3: CASSDSGAGPNEQFF

size: -
V: TRBV12-3/TRBV12-4
J: TRBJ2-1
D: TRBD1
DNA: TGTGCCAGCAGATCGGGACAGGACAAGTTCTTC
CDR3: CASRSGQDKFF

size: -
V: TRBV19
J: TRBJ1-2
D: -
DNA: TGTGCCAGTAGTATATCGGGGGGATATGGCTACACCTTC
CDR3: CASSISGGYGYTF

size: -
V: TRBV6-4
J: TRBJ1-2
D: -
DNA: TGTGCCAGCAGCCCTCTGGGGGGGGTTACTAACTATGGCTACACCTTC
CDR3: CASSPLGGVTNYGYTF

size: -
V: TRBV28
J: TRBJ1-6
D: -
DNA: TGTGCCAGCAGTTTGGCGGTTCGGAATTCACCCCTCCACTTT
CDR3: CASSLAVRNSPLHF

size: -
V: TRBV28
J: TRBJ1-5
D: -
DNA: TGTGCCAGCAGTTCCCCCTGGGCCGAAGGCCCGAATCAGCCCCAGCATTTT
CDR3: CASSSPWAEGPNQPQHF

size: -
V: TRBV4-1
J: TRBJ1-1
D: -
DNA: TGCGCCAGCAGCCAACCACACCTCACTGAAGCTTTCTTT
CDR3: CASSQPHLTEAFF

size: -
V: TRBV24-1
J: TRBJ1-1
D: TRBD1
DNA: TGTGCCACCAGTGAGGGGGGACAGGGGACGAACACTGAAGCTTTCTTT
CDR3: CATSEGGQGTNTEAFF

size: -
V: TRBV4-1
J: TRBJ1-1
D: -
DNA: TGCGCCAGCAGCCAGCCGGCGGGTAGCACTGAAGCTTTCTTT
CDR3: CASSQPAGSTEAFF

size: -
V: TRBV19
J: TRBJ1-5
D: TRBD1
DNA: TGTGCCAGTAGTAAGGGGTCAGGGGGCAGGGGCAATCAGCCCCAGCATTTT
CDR3: CASSKGSGGRGNQPQHF

size: -
V: TRBV3-1/TRBV3-2
J: TRBJ1-2
D: TRBD1
DNA: TGTGCCAGCAGCCAGATCAGGGGGTGGTATGGCTACACCTTC
CDR3: CASSQIRGWYGYTF

size: -
V: TRBV18
J: TRBJ1-1
D: TRBD1
DNA: TGTGCCAGCTCACCGACAGGGGACACTGAAGCTTTCTTT
CDR3: CASSPTGDTEAFF

size: -
V: TRBV7-7
J: TRBJ2-5
D: -
DNA: TGTGCTAGCAGACGATACAGGGGGGGGAATCAAGAGACCCAGTACTTC
CDR3: CASRRYRGGNQETQYF

size: -
V: TRBV7-8
J: TRBJ2-1
D: TRBD1
DNA: TGTGCCAGCAGCTTAGCAGGGACAGGGGGTTACAATGAGCAGTTCTTC
CDR3: CASSLAGTGGYNEQFF

size: once
V: TRBV28
J: TRBJ1-5
D: TRBD1
DNA: TGTGCCAGCAGTTTTATGAGGGGGCGCAATACTCAGCCCCAGCATTTT
CDR3: CASSFMRGRNTQPQHF

size: -
V: TRBV5-6
J: TRBJ2-1
D: -
DNA: TGTGCCAGCAGACGATGGAGCTACAATGAGCAGTTCTTC
CDR3: CASRRWSYNEQFF

size: -
V: TRBV21-1
J: TRBJ2-5
D: -
DNA: TGTGCCAGCCGCGACACCCGGTGGGAGACCCAGTACTTC
CDR3: CASRDTRWETQYF

size: once
V: TRBV4-1
J: TRBJ2-1
D: -
DNA: TGCGCCAGCAGCCAAGATGAAGACGGGGGTCGATACAATGAGCAGTTCTTC
CDR3: CASSQDEDGGRYNEQFF

size: -
V: TRBV9
J: TRBJ1-2
D: TRBD1
DNA: TGTGCCAGCAGGGATGGGACAGGGCTGCGCGGCTACACCTTC
CDR3: CASRDGTGLRGYTF

size: few
V: TRBV5-5
J: TRBJ1-2
D: TRBD1
DNA: TGTGCCAGCAGTTCGACAGGGGAATATCGGGAGGGCTACACCTTC
CDR3: CASSSTGEYREGYTF

size: -
V: TRBV19
J: TRBJ2-2
D: -
DNA: TGTGCCAGTAGAGACAGAACCTCGAACACCGGGGAGCTGTTTTTT
CDR3: CASRDRTSNTGELFF

size: -
V: TRBV6-5
J: TRBJ2-3
D: -
DNA: TGTGCCAGCAGTTGGGGGGATAGCACAGATACGCAGTATTTT
CDR3: CASSWGDSTDTQYF

size: -
V: TRBV3-1/TRBV3-2
J: TRBJ1-3
D: -
DNA: TGTGCCAGCAGCCCACCCGCGCAGGGAGGTGGAAACACCATATATTTT
CDR3: CASSPPAQGGGNTIYF

size: -
V: TRBV7-2
J: TRBJ2-3
D: TRBD2
DNA: TGTGCCAGCGGGCGGGGGGGCCCCCGAGCACAGGATACGCAGTATTTT
CDR3: CASGRGGPRAQDTQYF

size: -
V: TRBV7-8
J: TRBJ1-5
D: TRBD1
DNA: TGTGCCAGCAGCCCGGACAGGGGGCTGGGTCAGCCCCAGCATTTT
CDR3: CASSPDRGLGQPQHF

size: -
V: TRBV6-2/TRBV6-3
J: TRBJ1-2
D: TRBD1
DNA: TGTGCCAGCAGCGGACAGGGCGGCGTCTATGGCTACACCTTC
CDR3: CASSGQGGVYGYTF

size: few
V: TRBV19
J: TRBJ1-4
D: -
DNA: TGTGCCACTCAACCCCTACAGGGATTTGATGAAAAACTGTTTTTT
CDR3: CATQPLQGFDEKLFF

size: -
V: TRBV5-1
J: TRBJ2-2
D: -
DNA: TGCGCCAGCAGCTTGGACCCTCCAGACTCGAACACCGGGGAGCTGTTTTTT
CDR3: CASSLDPPDSNTGELFF

size: -
V: TRBV24-1
J: TRBJ1-3
D: TRBD1
DNA: TGTGCCACCAGTGATTTGGGGCAGGGGGTGCTGCCTTCTGGAAACACCATATATTTT
CDR3: CATSDLGQGVLPSGNTIYF

size: -
V: TRBV28
J: TRBJ1-2
D: -
DNA: TGTGCCAGCAGTTCTACCGTTATCAGGGGTGGAGGTGGCTACACCTTC
CDR3: CASSSTVIRGGGGYTF

size: few
V: TRBV5-1
J: TRBJ2-2
D: -
DNA: TGCGCCAGCAGCTCCGGACTACCCGGGGAGCTGTTTTTT
CDR3: CASSSGLPGELFF

size: -
V: TRBV9
J: TRBJ1-3
D: -
DNA: TGTGCCAGCAGCTCGTCCTCTGGAAACACCATATATTTT
CDR3: CASSSSSGNTIYF

size: -
V: TRBV14
J: TRBJ1-2
D: TRBD1
DNA: TGTGCCAGCAGCCAATTTGAGGGAGGACAGGGAAATGGCTACACCTTC
CDR3: CASSQFEGGQGNGYTF

size: -
V: TRBV20-1
J: TRBJ2-2
D: -
DNA: TGCAGTGCTAGTCGACAGCAACTAACCGGGGAGCTGTTTTTT
CDR3: CSASRQQLTGELFF

size: -
V: TRBV19
J: TRBJ2-2
D: TRBD1
DNA: TGTGCCAGTAGTACTCACATAGGACAGGGTGGGGCCGGGGAGCTGTTTTTT
CDR3: CASSTHIGQGGAGELFF

size: -
V: TRBV29-1
J: TRBJ1-2
D: -
DNA: TGCAGCATACTCATCATCACCGGGGATGGCTACACCTTC
CDR3: CSILIITGDGYTF